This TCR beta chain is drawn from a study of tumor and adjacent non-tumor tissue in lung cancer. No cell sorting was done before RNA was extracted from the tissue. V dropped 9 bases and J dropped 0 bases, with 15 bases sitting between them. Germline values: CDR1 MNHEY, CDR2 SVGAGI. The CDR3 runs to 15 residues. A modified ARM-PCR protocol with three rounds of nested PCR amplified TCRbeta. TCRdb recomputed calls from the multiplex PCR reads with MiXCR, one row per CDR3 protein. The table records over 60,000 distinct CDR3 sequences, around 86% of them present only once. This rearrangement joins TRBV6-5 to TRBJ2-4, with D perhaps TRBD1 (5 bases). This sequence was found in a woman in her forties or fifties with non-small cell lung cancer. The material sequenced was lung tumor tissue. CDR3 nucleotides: TGTGCCAGTAGTATTCGAAGGGGAGCCAAAAACATTCAGTACTTC. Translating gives CASSIRRGAKNIQYF.